Sequencing of this TCR beta chain was carried out in a study of blood T cell repertoires in COVID-19. Study in general: Acute-phase and convalescent COVID-19 samples originated in the United States, Italy and Spain. PBMCs, B-cell-depleted T cells, or T cells provided the cDNA or gDNA that made up the material.

Germline CDR1 reads MNHEY; CDR2 reads SVGEGT. V was shortened by 6 bases and J by 5 bases, with 20 bases between the two germline ends. CDR3 length: 15 amino acids. The table came from immunoSEQ multiplex PCR; TCRdb's copy has only in-frame clones and leaves some out. The data contain roughly 130,000 clones, around 85% of them singletons. Input material: peripheral blood. The chain links TRBV6-2 or TRBV6-3 to TRBJ2-7; D is ambiguous. The TCR sequence derives from a woman aged 80 or over with acute or convalescent COVID-19. In nucleotides, the CDR3 is TGTGCCAGCAGCGTACTCTTGGGTGGAGAACACGAGCAGTACTTC. Translating gives CASSVLLGGEHEQYF.